Presented here are 22 T cell receptor beta chains from one specimen sequenced in a study of shared clonotypes between healthy human individuals. Assay: immunoSEQ multiplex PCR; the TCRdb copy retains only in-frame clones and omits some. The sample consists of roughly 2.2 million clones, 85% to 95% of them appearing once. The specimen was naive CD4+ T cells from PBMCs. The subset: CD45RA+ positively selected. The receptor source for this set is a man between 18 and 35 years old in good health. Some clones in this sample may be carry-over from other donors' samples.

The chain couples TRBV7-2 to TRBJ2-5; weak D call: TRBD1 (5 bases). Germline V gene data show CDR1 as SGHTA and CDR2 as FQGNSA. V was shortened by 3 bases and J by 5 bases, with 13 bases between the two germline ends. The CDR3 runs to 14 residues. The CDR3 loop is CASSFQGMKETQYF. The CDR3 DNA reads TGTGCCAGCAGCTTTCAGGGAATGAAGGAGACCCAGTACTTC.

This chain connects TRBV29-1 to TRBJ2-7; TRBD1 matches at 11 bases. The germline CDR1 and CDR2 sequences are SQVTM and ANQGSEA. This CDR3 has 15 amino acids. Losses at the gene ends were 5 bases for V and 4 bases for J; bases not matched to a gene: 10. CDR3 in DNA: TGCAGCGTTTTACATCTGAGGGACAGGGGGTACGAGCAGTACTTC. Translated: CSVLHLRDRGYEQYF.

J is TRBJ1-4 and V is TRBV6-5, with 8 bases aligning to TRBD1. The ends lost 5 bases at V and 7 bases at J; junction bases unmatched: 9. Germline CDR1 and CDR2: MNHEY and SVGAGI. The length of the CDR3 is 15 residues. The CDR3, as DNA: TGTGCCAGCAGTGGCCAAGACAGGGGTAGTGAAAAACTGTTTTTT. This gives the protein CASSGQDRGSEKLFF.

On this clone: The identical CDR3 is also encoded by other nucleotide sequences in the sample. V and J are TRBV5-1 and TRBJ1-2; possible D gene TRBD1, 5 bases. The CDR3 length is 14 residues. Germline V gene data show CDR1 as SGHRS and CDR2 as YFSETQ. Trimming pared 0 bases from V and 3 bases from J, leaving 9 bases between. Here the CDR3 reads CASSLVQGDYGYTF. DNA of the CDR3: TGCGCCAGCAGCTTGGTTCAGGGTGACTATGGCTACACCTTC.

Only one count was recorded for this clone. This same CDR3 is encoded by further DNA sequences in the sample. This chain uses TRBV10-1 with TRBJ2-4, with D tentatively TRBD1 or TRBD2 (6 bases each). The CDR3 runs 13 residues. CDR1 is WNHNN, CDR2 SYGVQD, per germline (reference sequence). V was shortened by 3 bases and J by 4 bases, with 7 bases between the two germline ends. The CDR3 DNA sequence: TGCGCCAGCAGTGAAGGGGGGAAAAACATTCAGTACTTC. Translating it yields CASSEGGKNIQYF.

About this clone: Different DNA sequences within this sample yield the same CDR3. V usage is TRBV2 and J usage is TRBJ2-5; D is perhaps TRBD1 (6 bases). V dropped 4 bases and J dropped 4 bases, with 7 bases sitting between them. Germline V gives CDR1 SNHLY, CDR2 FYNNEI. The CDR3 has 12 residues. The CDR3 DNA is TGTGCCAGCAGTGGACAGGCAGAGACCCAGTACTTC. This encodes CASSGQAETQYF.

Remarks on this clone: Other DNA sequences in the sample encode the same CDR3. V and J are TRBV5-1 and TRBJ2-7; either TRBD1 or TRBD2 may fit D (5 bases each). CDR1 is SGHRS and CDR2 is YFSETQ in the germline V gene. The V gene lost 0 bases and the J gene lost 4 bases, with 14 bases spanning the gap. The CDR3 contains 15 residues. The DNA of the CDR3 is TGCGCCAGCAGCTTGGCGGGGCGATCGGCTTACGAGCAGTACTTC. Translating gives CASSLAGRSAYEQYF.

The chain joins TRBV11-1 to TRBJ1-3, with 7 bases fitting TRBD1. V was pared by 4 bases and J by 0 bases, with 6 bases of the junction left unmatched. Germline loops: CDR1 SGHAT, CDR2 FQDESV (reference sequence). CDR3 length: 16 residues. Here the CDR3 reads CASSSLGQTSGNTIYF. CDR3 DNA: TGTGCCAGCAGCTCCTTGGGACAGACCTCTGGAAACACCATATATTTT.

The rearrangement joins TRBV7-3 to TRBJ2-3; D possibly corresponds to TRBD2 (5 bases). V lost 2 bases to trimming and J lost 2 bases, with 11 bases between them. In germline, CDR1 is SGHTA, CDR2 FQGTGA. This CDR3 spans 15 amino acids. CDR3 region: CASSLGSSLTDTQYF. In nucleotides, the CDR3 is TGTGCCAGCAGCTTAGGGTCTAGCCTCACAGATACGCAGTATTTT.

DNA of the CDR3: TGTGCCAGCAGTAGAGACAATGCCCCCTTAGGTGATACGCAGTATTTT. It specifies CASSRDNAPLGDTQYF. J is TRBJ2-3 and V is TRBV27; D is unclear. CDR1 and CDR2 from the germline V gene are MNHEY and SMNVEV (reference sequence). Trimming left V 5 bases short and J 6 bases short, with 21 bases between. The length of the CDR3 is 16 residues.

This sequence joins TRBV30 and TRBJ2-7, with TRBD2 matching 8 bases. The germline V gene encodes CDR1 GTSNPN and CDR2 SVGIG (reference sequence). The CDR3 covers 15 residues. The V gene end was trimmed by 0 bases and the J gene end by 4 bases; junction bases not matched to a gene: 8. The CDR3: CAWSVGGAGGYEQYF. CDR3 sequence (DNA): TGTGCCTGGAGTGTAGGCGGTGCGGGAGGTTACGAGCAGTACTTC.

The rearrangement links TRBV5-1 to TRBJ2-3, with 9 nucleotides matching TRBD1. Germline CDR1 is SGHRS and CDR2 is YFSETQ. This CDR3 is built from 14 residues. Trimming cost V 4 bases and J 5 bases; bases outside gene matches: 5. CDR3 amino acids: CASSAQGARDTQYF. As DNA, the CDR3 is TGCGCCAGCAGCGCACAGGGGGCTAGAGATACGCAGTATTTT.

Comments on this clone: Other DNA sequences from this sample encode an identical CDR3 as well. This chain uses TRBV28 with TRBJ1-2; perhaps TRBD1 as D (5 bases). This CDR3 spans 13 amino acids. With 3 bases removed from V and 4 bases from J, the gap between germline ends came to 9 bases. In germline, CDR1 is MDHEN, CDR2 SYDVKM. CDR3 sequence reads: CASSFRGGYGYTF. The CDR3 nucleotides are TGTGCCAGCAGTTTCCGGGGGGGCTATGGCTACACCTTC.

V is TRBV4-1 and J is TRBJ1-6, with D perhaps TRBD1 (6 bases). Germline V gene sequence: CDR1 MGHRA, CDR2 YSYEKL. There are 16 residues in the CDR3. Trimming took 1 base from V and 6 from J, leaving 13 bases between them. The CDR3 DNA reads as TGCGCCAGCAGCCAAGGGACAGAAAGGATTAATTCACCCCTCCACTTT. It codes for CASSQGTERINSPLHF.

The chain is built from TRBV9 and TRBJ2-1; D unclear. V lost 2 bases, J lost 0 bases, and 12 bases lay in between. This CDR3 has 16 residues. From germline, CDR1 is SGDLS and CDR2 YYNGEE. Here the CDR3 DNA reads TGTGCCAGCAGCGTTGAATTCCGGACCTCCTACAATGAGCAGTTCTTC. It codes for CASSVEFRTSYNEQFF.

This chain uses TRBV5-1 with TRBJ1-3; D remains unclear. This CDR3 contains 14 residues. From germline, CDR1 is SGHRS and CDR2 YFSETQ. Trimming pared 4 bases from V and 8 bases from J, leaving 16 bases between. CDR3 residues: CASSPAELLDTIYF. DNA for the CDR3: TGCGCCAGCAGCCCGGCCGAGCTCCTGGACACCATATATTTT.

J is TRBJ2-1 and V is TRBV7-2; possibly TRBD2 for D (6 bases). CDR1 is SGHTA and CDR2 is FQGNSA in the germline V gene. V lost 5 bases to trimming and J lost 5 bases, with 10 bases between them. The CDR3 has 13 residues. DNA of the CDR3: TGTGCCAGCAGCCGCGGACTAAACAATGAGCAGTTCTTC. It is translated as CASSRGLNNEQFF.

V is TRBV7-9 and J is TRBJ1-2, with D unresolved. This CDR3 region has 13 residues. CDR1 SEHNR and CDR2 FQNEAQ come from the germline V gene (reference sequence). Between the trimmed V and J ends, which lost 1 base and 7 bases, there was a span of 10 bases. The CDR3 is CASSLGELGGYTF. Written as DNA, the CDR3 is TGTGCCAGCAGCTTAGGGGAGTTAGGTGGCTACACCTTC. Full variable domain (remainder filled in from reference TRBV7-9 and TRBJ1-2): DTGVSQNPRHKITKRGQNVTFRCDPISEHNRLYWYRQTLGQGPEFLTYFQNEAQLEKSRLLSDRFSAERPKGSFSTLEIQRTEQGDSAMYLCASSLGELGGYTFGSGTRLTVV.

The chain recombines TRBV5-1 with TRBJ2-2; D is ambiguous. With 4 bases removed from V and 1 base from J, the gap between germline ends came to 8 bases. The CDR3 runs 14 residues. Germline lookup yields CDR1 SGHRS and CDR2 YFSETQ. This CDR3 reads CASSPNLNTGELFF. The CDR3 DNA sequence: TGCGCCAGCAGCCCAAACCTGAACACCGGGGAGCTGTTTTTT.

The chain carries TRBV18 and TRBJ1-4; possible D gene TRBD1, 5 bases. CDR3 length equals 12 residues. V lost 2 bases to trimming and J lost 13 bases, with 11 bases between them. Germline assignment: CDR1 KGHSH and CDR2 LQKENI. This CDR3 is CASSPTRGGLFF. The CDR3 nucleotides read TGTGCCAGCTCACCAACCCGCGGGGGACTGTTTTTT.

Concerning this clone itself: Other DNA sequences in the same sample also yield this CDR3. This sequence joins TRBV4-2 and TRBJ1-1; D is possibly TRBD1 (6 bases). CDR3 length: 13 residues. V was cut by 0 bases and J by 4 bases, with 6 bases left in between. From germline, CDR1 is LGHNA and CDR2 YNFKEQ. CDR3 sequence: CASSQDRGTEAFF. CDR3 nucleotide sequence: TGTGCCAGCAGCCAAGACAGGGGCACTGAAGCTTTCTTT.

This clone was seen a single time. CDR3 DNA: TGTGCCAGCAGCCCATCTCGGACTAGCGGTAACACCGGGGAGCTGTTTTTT. Translating gives CASSPSRTSGNTGELFF. The chain combines TRBV11-3 with TRBJ2-2; 10 bases align to TRBD2. There are 17 residues in the CDR3. Germline V gives CDR1 SGHNT, CDR2 YENEEA. V gave up 5 bases and J gave up 2 bases; unmatched junction bases: 8.